The 19 T cell receptor beta chains listed next were all sequenced from one sample in a study of T cells in Graves' hyperthyroidism and ophthalmopathy. Amplification targeted TCR beta CDR3 regions from RNA transcripts. HTBI primers were used for first-round RT-PCR of the TCR CDR3. MiXCR was run by TCRdb on the multiplex PCR reads, yielding one entry per CDR3 protein. In the table there are around 600,000 distinct CDR3 sequences, about 14% of which are singletons. Input material: blood. These receptors were obtained from a woman aged 18-29 years with Graves' ophthalmopathy.

CDR3 sequence: CASSSGTKSSLLYEQYF. The CDR3 DNA reads as TGTGCCAGCAGTTCCGGGACTAAGAGCTCCCTTCTTTACGAGCAGTACTTC. The chain uses TRBV27 and TRBJ2-7; 7 nucleotides line up with TRBD2. CDR1 is MNHEY and CDR2 is SMNVEV in the germline V gene (reference sequence). This CDR3 comprises 17 residues. The ends lost 4 bases at V and 4 bases at J; junction bases unmatched: 16.

This clonotype was found many times. CDR3 in DNA: TGTGCCAGCAGCCAAACCTCCTTCTTCGAGCAGTACTTC. The encoded protein is CASSQTSFFEQYF. V gene TRBV28 combines with J gene TRBJ2-7, with D unresolved. CDR3 size: 13 residues. The germline V gene has CDR1 MDHEN and CDR2 SYDVKM. The V and J ends lost 6 bases and 6 bases respectively, with 15 bases between them.

The table lists this clonotype with many counts. This rearrangement joins TRBV12-3 or TRBV12-4 to TRBJ2-1, with 8 positions matching TRBD2. The J segment lost 1 base and the V segment lost 6 bases, leaving 14 bases of the junction unmatched. The CDR3 length is 18 residues. CDR3 in amino acids: CASSSTLSSGRSYNEQFF. CDR3 nucleotides: TGTGCCAGCAGCTCAACCCTTTCTAGCGGGCGGTCCTACAATGAGCAGTTCTTC.

The genes are TRBV27 and TRBJ2-1; 8 bases match TRBD1. The CDR3 loop spans 14 amino acids. V dropped 5 bases and J dropped 6; count of bases not matched to a gene: 6. Per the germline V gene, CDR1 is MNHEY and CDR2 is SMNVEV (reference sequence). The DNA of the CDR3 is TGTGCCAGCAGTCCCGGACAGGGTCCCAATGAGCAGTTCTTC. Residues: CASSPGQGPNEQFF.

The chain recombines TRBV28 with TRBJ2-3; 10 bases map to TRBD2. CDR1 and CDR2 from the germline V gene are MDHEN and SYDVKM. The CDR3 spans 17 residues. The junction had 16 bases not matched to a gene; V was cut back by 7 bases and J by 6 bases. The CDR3 is CASITFSGGAWKDTQYF. CDR3 nucleotide sequence: TGTGCCAGCATCACCTTCAGCGGGGGGGCCTGGAAGGATACGCAGTATTTT. Looking up the rest from reference TRBV28 and TRBJ2-3 gives the full variable domain: DVKVTQSSRYLVKRTGEKVFLECVQDMDHENMFWYRQDPGLGLRLIYFSYDVKMKEKGDIPEGYSVSREKKERFSLILESASTNQTSMYLCASITFSGGAWKDTQYFGPGTRLTVL.

This chain links TRBV20-1 with TRBJ2-7, with D perhaps matching TRBD1 (6 bases). In germline, CDR1 is DFQATT, CDR2 SNEGSKA (reference sequence). This CDR3 comprises 16 residues. V was trimmed by 0 bases and J by 3 bases, leaving 18 bases between them. Written as DNA, the CDR3 is TGCAGTGCTAGAGATGGGGACGGGACACTAAGCTACGAGCAGTACTTC. It encodes CSARDGDGTLSYEQYF.

This clonotype was counted many times. The chain has TRBV29-1 and TRBJ1-1; weak D call: TRBD1 (6 bases). Germline V gene data show CDR1 as SQVTM and CDR2 as ANQGSEA. V was trimmed by 3 bases and J by 4 bases, leaving 24 bases between them. The CDR3 extends over 17 amino acids. This CDR3 reads CSVEGEEGGWKGTEAFF. Written as DNA, the CDR3 is TGCAGCGTTGAGGGTGAGGAGGGGGGATGGAAGGGCACTGAAGCTTTCTTT.

The chain couples TRBV7-9 to TRBJ1-1, with TRBD1 matching 7 bases. V lost 5 bases, J lost 4 bases, and 4 bases stayed unmatched. This CDR3 spans 13 amino acids. Per the germline V gene, CDR1 is SEHNR and CDR2 is FQNEAQ (reference sequence). The CDR3, as DNA: TGTGCCAGCAGCCCGGACAGGCCCACTGAAGCTTTCTTT. Residues: CASSPDRPTEAFF.

The chain is built from TRBV30 and TRBJ1-6; 7 nucleotides match TRBD1. CDR3 length equals 13 residues. The germline V gene encodes CDR1 GTSNPN and CDR2 SVGIG (reference sequence). The junction had 3 bases not matched to a gene; V was cut back by 1 base and J by 9 bases. CDR3 protein: CAWSAGGVSPLHF. For the CDR3, the DNA is TGTGCCTGGAGTGCAGGGGGGGTTTCACCCCTCCACTTT.

This chain connects TRBV6-5 to TRBJ1-6; 7 bases are a match to TRBD1. V lost 4 bases to trimming and J lost 6 bases; unmatched junction nucleotides: 6. This CDR3 comprises 15 residues. Germline V gene sequence: CDR1 MNHEY, CDR2 SVGAGI. The CDR3 loop is CASSSRDSPNSPLHF. The DNA of the CDR3 is TGTGCCAGCAGTTCCCGGGACAGTCCTAATTCACCCCTCCACTTT.

The table lists this clonotype with many counts. This rearrangement joins TRBV9 to TRBJ2-3, with D hard to call. This CDR3 is built from 14 residues. With 2 bases removed from V and 0 bases from J, the gap between germline ends came to 7 bases. CDR1 is SGDLS, CDR2 YYNGEE, per germline. The CDR3 DNA follows: TGTGCCAGCAGCGTCGAACGGAGCACAGATACGCAGTATTTT. Its protein is CASSVERSTDTQYF.

This clonotype appeared many times. This chain connects TRBV19 to TRBJ1-1; D gene uncertain. This CDR3 has 17 amino acids. CDR1 LNHDA and CDR2 SQIVND come from the germline V gene (reference sequence). V was shortened by 3 bases and J by 4 bases, with 21 bases between the two germline ends. The CDR3 DNA reads as TGTGCCAGTAGTATTCACTTTAGTCAGGTCGCGGGCACTGAAGCTTTCTTT. Translating gives CASSIHFSQVAGTEAFF.

This clonotype was seen a few times. J is TRBJ2-4 and V is TRBV7-8, with D perhaps TRBD2 (6 bases). The CDR3 runs to 18 residues. Germline V lookup: CDR1 SGHVS, CDR2 FQNEAQ. Trimming took off 0 bases at V and 5 bases at J, with 20 bases between the two ends. This chain's CDR3 is CASSLARGRDGSQNIQYF. The CDR3 nucleotides read TGTGCCAGCAGCTTAGCGCGAGGCCGGGACGGGAGCCAAAACATTCAGTACTTC.

This clonotype was seen repeatedly, ten times or more. The J gene is TRBJ2-4, the V gene TRBV5-5; maybe TRBD1 (7 bases). The CDR3 runs 15 residues. Trimming shortened V by 7 bases and J by 3 bases, and 17 bases separated the two germline ends. Germline assignment: CDR1 SGHKS and CDR2 YYEKEE (reference sequence). The CDR3 region is CASGAGGQGKNIQYF. In nucleotides, the CDR3 is TGTGCCAGCGGAGCAGGGGGGCAGGGCAAAAACATTCAGTACTTC.

The V gene is TRBV14, the J gene TRBJ1-2, with D perhaps TRBD1 (5 bases). The CDR3 has 13 residues. V lost 2 bases and J lost 5, with 9 bases in between. Looked up from germline, CDR1 is SGHDN and CDR2 is FVKESK. This CDR3 reads CASSQSKGYGYTF. Here the CDR3 DNA reads TGTGCCAGCAGCCAAAGCAAGGGGTATGGCTACACCTTC.

This clonotype was detected a few times. The J gene is TRBJ1-5, the V gene TRBV19, with D hard to call. CDR1 LNHDA and CDR2 SQIVND come from the germline V gene (reference sequence). V gave up 5 bases and J gave up 6 bases, with 17 bases separating them. This CDR3 has 15 amino acids. The CDR3 region has the DNA TGTGCCAGTAGTTCCCCCTTGTCGCAATTTCAGCCCCAGCATTTT. Translating gives CASSSPLSQFQPQHF.

Many counts were recorded for this clonotype. This chain uses TRBV12-3 or TRBV12-4 with TRBJ1-1; 7 nucleotides agree with TRBD1. After removal of 0 bases from V and 3 bases from J, the junction contained 4 bases not matched to a gene. The CDR3 is made up of 15 amino acids. Here the CDR3 reads CASSLATGRDTEAFF. The CDR3 DNA sequence: TGTGCCAGCAGTTTAGCGACAGGGAGGGACACTGAAGCTTTCTTT.

This clonotype has ten or more counts. This chain links TRBV11-3 with TRBJ2-1; a weak D match, TRBD2 (6 bases). With 5 bases removed from V and 15 bases from J, the gap between germline ends came to 23 bases. This CDR3 contains 14 residues. Germline lookup yields CDR1 SGHNT and CDR2 YENEEA. The CDR3 sequence: CASSQGSGKWEWFF. CDR3 nucleotides: TGTGCCAGCAGCCAGGGTAGCGGAAAATGGGAATGGTTCTTC.

This clonotype has just a few counts. The CDR3 is CATSREGAGGSNEQFF. The CDR3 DNA sequence: TGTGCCACCAGCAGAGAGGGGGCGGGAGGATCGAATGAGCAGTTCTTC. This chain links TRBV15 with TRBJ2-1; 8 nucleotides line up with TRBD2. Per the germline V gene, CDR1 is LNHNV and CDR2 is YYDKDF (reference sequence). The CDR3 covers 16 residues. Trimming took 0 bases from V and 7 from J; bases not matched to a gene: 8.